This T cell receptor beta chain was captured in a study of blood T cells in healthy people across ages. As for the study in general: There was about one barcoded beta molecule captured by template switching per two T cells. Broader study findings: Versus aged donors, long-lived donors had higher diversity and more naive CD4+ cells.

The CDR3 sequence is 12 residues long. CDR1 KGHDR and CDR2 SFDVKD come from the germline V gene. Deletions cut 7 bases from V and 0 bases from J, with 0 bases between. This clonotype was detected ten times or more. The antigen remains undetermined. Just one base apart from a much larger clone, this may be a read error. Ranging in age from roughly 6 to 95, the donors were healthy Caucasian individuals from Russia. Combining a sample-barcoded 5' primer with a J-beta primer mix, a second PCR ran for about 7 to 12 cycles. TCRdb reprocessed the 5' RACE reads via MiXCR and lists one record per CDR3 protein. The table includes roughly 1 million distinct CDR3 sequences, about 25% detected once. The same specimen was also included in a second study, on T cells of mothers and their children.

The sample comprised blood. The rearrangement joins TRBV24-1 to TRBJ2-6, with no clear D. The clonotype originates from a girl aged 2-10 years in good health. The CDR3 sequence is CATSSGANVLTF. The CDR3 nucleotides read TGTGCCACCAGCTCTGGGGCCAACGTCCTGACTTTC.